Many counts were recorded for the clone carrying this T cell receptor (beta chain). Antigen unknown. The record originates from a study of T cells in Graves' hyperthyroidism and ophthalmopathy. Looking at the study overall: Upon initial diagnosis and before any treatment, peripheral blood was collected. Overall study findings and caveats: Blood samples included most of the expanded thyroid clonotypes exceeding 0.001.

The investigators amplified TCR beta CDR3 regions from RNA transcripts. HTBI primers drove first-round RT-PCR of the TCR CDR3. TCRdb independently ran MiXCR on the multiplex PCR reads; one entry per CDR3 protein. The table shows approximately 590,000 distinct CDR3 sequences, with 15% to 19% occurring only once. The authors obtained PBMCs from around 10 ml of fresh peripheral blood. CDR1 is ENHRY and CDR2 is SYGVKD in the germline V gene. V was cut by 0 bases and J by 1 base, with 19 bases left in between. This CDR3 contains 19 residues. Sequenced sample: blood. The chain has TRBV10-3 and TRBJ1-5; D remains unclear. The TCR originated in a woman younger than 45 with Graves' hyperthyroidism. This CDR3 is CAISESRAGVGASNQPQHF. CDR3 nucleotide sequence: TGTGCCATCAGTGAGTCGAGAGCTGGGGTCGGCGCGAGCAATCAGCCCCAGCATTTT.